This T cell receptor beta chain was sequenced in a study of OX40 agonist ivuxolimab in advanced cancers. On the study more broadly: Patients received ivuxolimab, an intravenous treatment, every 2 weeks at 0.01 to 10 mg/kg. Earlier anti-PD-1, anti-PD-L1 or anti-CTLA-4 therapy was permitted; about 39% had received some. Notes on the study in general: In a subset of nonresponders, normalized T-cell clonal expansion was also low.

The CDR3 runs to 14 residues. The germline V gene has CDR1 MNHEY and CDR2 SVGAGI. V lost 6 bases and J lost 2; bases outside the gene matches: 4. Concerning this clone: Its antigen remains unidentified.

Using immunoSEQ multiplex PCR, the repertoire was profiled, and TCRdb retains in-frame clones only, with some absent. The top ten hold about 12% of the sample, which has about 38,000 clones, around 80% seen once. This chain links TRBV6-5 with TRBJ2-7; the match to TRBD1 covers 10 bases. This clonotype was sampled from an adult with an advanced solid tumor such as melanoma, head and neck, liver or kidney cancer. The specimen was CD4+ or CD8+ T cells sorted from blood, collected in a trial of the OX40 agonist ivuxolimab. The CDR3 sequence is CASRQTGGAYEQYF. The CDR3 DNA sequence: TGTGCCAGCAGACAGACAGGGGGCGCCTACGAGCAGTACTTC.